The clone carrying this T cell receptor (beta chain) showed up just a few times. Its antigen is still unknown. This CDR3 has 13 amino acids. Trimming cost V 1 base and J 13 bases, with 15 bases left between them. Germline V lookup: CDR1 SGHAT, CDR2 FQDESV (reference sequence). This sample stems from a study of early T cells in non-severe SARS-CoV-2 infection. Study overall: Whole-blood bulk RNA, unsorted, was sequenced, and chains were unpaired.

Researchers attached unique molecular identifiers to individual cDNA molecules. TCRdb fed the 5' RACE reads into MiXCR, producing one record per CDR3 protein. The sample has 86,000 or so distinct CDR3 sequences, around 5.6% seen once; the top ten hold just under 8%. General study points: In VDJdb matching, anti-spike CD8 responses were favored while private and CD4 specificities went missing.

The sample taken for sequencing was whole blood. The sequence came from an adult who was a healthcare worker with PCR-confirmed SARS-CoV-2 infection or an uninfected control (not recorded which). This chain uses TRBV11-1 with TRBJ2-3, with a weak D call TRBD2 (5 bases). CDR3 residues: CASSLEQLFGKYF. In DNA form, the CDR3 reads TGTGCCAGCAGCTTAGAACAGCTTTTCGGGAAGTATTTT.